This T cell receptor (beta chain) emerged from a study of neurological immune-mediated disorders. Study at large: Of the multiple sclerosis patients, around 34 in total, roughly 30 were relapsing-remitting and 3 were secondary progressive.

Whole-study results and caveats: Neither clinical nor MRI features were associated with the multiple sclerosis repertoire cluster.

Synthesis of cDNA used 5'RACE (with 10-nucleotide random UMIs). TCRdb itself ran the 5' RACE reads through MiXCR, one entry per CDR3 protein. Here the sample spans just over 20,000 distinct CDR3 sequences, roughly 17% being singletons. V lost 0 bases, J lost 7 bases, and 7 bases lay in between. This CDR3 has 13 amino acids. CDR1 and CDR2 (germline): MNHEY, SVGAGI. This clonotype was seen repeatedly, ten times or more. The target antigen is unknown. The sorted libraries took 850,000 to 1,000,000 CD4+ or CD8+ T cells. The source is a woman in her late teens or twenties with multiple sclerosis. Sequenced: CD8+ T cells from blood. V usage is TRBV6-5 and J usage is TRBJ1-5; no firm D call. The CDR3: CASSYSNNQPQHF. Written as DNA, the CDR3 is TGTGCCAGCAGTTACTCGAACAACCAGCCCCAGCATTTT.